This TCR beta chain was identified in a study of CD4 T cells in relation to SARS-CoV-2 and coronaviruses (dated by TCRdb to the early 2020s). For context, the study as a whole: Using patient-derived lymphoblastoid cell lines, the shared crossreactive spike epitopes were mapped to their HLA restriction. Samples from a few pre-COVID donors and the naive versus memory experiments were sequenced with the Adaptive Biotechnologies TCR-sequencing kit; other data were Illumina-based. A different, Illumina-based TCR-beta assay was used to sequence expansion assays from other donors in the study. Memory CD4+ T cell crossreactivity between SARS-CoV-2 and common cold coronavirus spike proteins was assessed at the TCR clonotype level in the study. Study-level results and caveats: Memory CD4+ clonotypes crossrecognizing SARS-CoV-2 and at least one common cold coronavirus spike were found in 55% to 75% of donors. Sequencing naive versus memory cells indicated that the assay picks up memory recall responses, not primary responses primed during culture. No donor contributed both pre-pandemic and post-infection samples, which limited tracing the source of pre-existing responses. Compared with monoreactive clones, crossreactive clones had significantly weaker SARS-CoV-2-driven expansion, a result consistent with antigenic imprinting. Because the crossreactivity analysis focused on spike protein, crossreactivity against other viral proteins was not assessed. Small numbers of patients and of tested TCRs were a limitation of the study.

To note about this clone: It lacks a known antigen. No qualities accompany the bases; no much larger clone lies one base away.

Uncultured naive and memory CD4+ T cell DNA received deep-resolution immunoSEQ TCR-beta sequencing. In the original analysis: During preprocessing, nonproductive sequences were removed, as were CDR3s that did not start with C, did not end with F or W, or were shorter than 7 amino acids. Cultured and uncultured naive and memory CD4+ repertoires were searched for previously identified spike- and CEF-reactive CDR3s. CDR3 homology was measured as pairwise Levenshtein distance, computed with the stringdist R package after trimming three terminal residues from each end. Here the immuneACCESS table is served through TCRdb, limited to in-frame sequences with V and J called. Missing clones are a known gap in these copies; in checked studies unresolved V genes cover under half, and the rest lacks a known reason. V, J and clone size were drawn from that table, and D and trimming were deduced from the DNA. This sample lists around 65,000 clones; about 90% were detected once. The ten largest clones represent over 1.5% of the sample.

CD4+ T cells from unexposed donors were collected before the COVID-19 pandemic (2011-2018). Naive and memory CD4+ T cells were separated from cryopreserved PBMCs by first enriching for CD4 and then performing EasySep naive CD4+ T cell enrichment. Leukapheresis product for the unexposed donors was purchased commercially. Ficoll-Paque PLUS gradient centrifugation was used to isolate PBMCs from leukapheresis product or whole blood. PBMCs were either cryopreserved at -140 degrees C or used fresh in the expansion assay. The QIAamp Micro DNA Kit was used to extract genomic DNA from the CD4+ T cells. The germline V gene provides CDR1 LGHNA and CDR2 YSLEER. The CDR3 runs 15 amino acids, cysteine and phenylalanine included. The DNA shown is the 45-base CDR3, in frame from base 1. V is shortened by 0 bases, J by 2 bases, and the region joining them spans 10 bases.

Recombination linked TRBV4-3 to TRBJ1-2; the D gene cannot be named for sure. The receptor comes from a human donor in good health. The sequenced sample consisted of memory CD4+ T cells from PBMCs. What this sample's cell subset or site label stands for: memory (non-naive) CD4+ T cells. CDR3 region: CASSQEGTLNYGYTF. The DNA sequence is given as TGCGCCAGCAGCCAAGAGGGTACCTTAAACTATGGCTACACCTTC.